This T cell receptor beta chain was identified in a study of PD-1 blockade in classical Hodgkin lymphoma (TCRdb year 2020). For context, the study as a whole: Nivolumab dosing was 3 mg/kg intravenously every 2 weeks, continuing until either disease progression or unacceptable toxicity. The study used TCR beta sequencing and CyTOF to define a peripheral blood immune signature of response to PD-1 blockade in classical Hodgkin lymphoma. Overall study results and their limits: Baseline TCR diversity was reported as lower in newly diagnosed patients than in healthy donors, and lower still in relapsed/refractory patients. Trial patients achieving complete response had baseline diversity similar to newly diagnosed patients, whereas partial responders and progressors had significantly lower diversity. By C4D1, a significant rise was seen in CD4+ TCR diversity but not in CD8+ TCR diversity (p=0.0027 vs p=0.16), and the rise was most apparent among complete responders (p=0.02). The study was limited to a single clinical trial cohort, and causes of repertoire differences, possibly disease activity or prior therapy, remained undefined. Lower diversity was observed in patients in whom nivolumab was started less than 1 year after ASCT, and these patients were excluded from later analyses so that confounding by immune reconstitution would be avoided.

A word on this clone: No antigen is known for it. It has no much larger one-base neighbor in the sample; base qualities were not kept.

Cut back by 5 bases and 2 bases, the V and J ends lie 5 bases apart. For CDR1 and CDR2, the germline V gene lists SNHLY and FYNNEI. The CDR3, from cysteine to phenylalanine, totals 12 residues. Just CDR3 DNA is preserved here, 36 bases in frame from base 1. The sample's time point label, decoded: cycle 2 day 1 (C2D1) of nivolumab. Every trial patient had relapsed after autologous stem cell transplantation, and cohorts A, B and C differed in prior brentuximab vedotin exposure. The trial cohort included some 53 patients with relapsed/refractory classical Hodgkin lymphoma, and each patient had a best overall response of complete response, partial response or progressive disease. Trial patients were treated with single-agent nivolumab in the multi-cohort phase II CheckMate 205 trial. Best overall response was determined by an independent review committee according to the 2007 International Working Group response criteria. PBMCs from the trial were collected at three points: immediately before nivolumab initiation (C1D1), and during therapy at cycle 2 day 1 and cycle 4 day 1. After peripheral blood was drawn into 8 mL Vacutainer Cell Preparation Tubes, PBMCs were isolated by centrifugation and then cryopreserved.

Genomic DNA was extracted with the Qiagen DNeasy kit from unsorted PBMCs and from negatively selected CD4+ and CD8+ fractions. Using primers that anneal to V and J segments, immunoSEQ multiplex PCR amplified the TCR beta CDR3 regions. Amplification bias was minimized using a synthetic immune receptor repertoire, and residual bias was removed computationally after sequencing. Per the source publication's procedure: Repertoire diversity was quantified as the Shannon entropy index using custom Python scripts. The unsorted, CD4+ and CD8+ repertoires were each analyzed separately, with the exception of combined analyses, where CD4+ and CD8+ sequences were merged in silico. A clone counted as expanded when the clone's frequency after treatment rose at least 2-fold relative to C1D1, and clones undetected at baseline were given a pseudocount of 0.5. Singleton clones were defined as clones with 0 or 1 copy at C1D1, and non-singleton clones were defined as clones with 2 or more copies. Clones expanded in unsorted samples were labelled as CD4+, CD8+ or unknown by matching protein sequences in sorted samples from the same patient. Wilcoxon tests were applied to paired samples to test diversity changes from C1D1 to C4D1. The source is immuneACCESS, and TCRdb retained only in-frame sequences with V and J called. Part of the clones is not carried over; for the studies checked, unresolved V genes explain less than half of this, and the remainder is unexplained. V and J calls and clone size follow that table, whereas D and trimming were derived from the DNA. The sample yields 84,000 or so clones; 80% to 95% were counted once. Of the sample, approximately 2.5% is held by the ten largest clones.

The rearrangement joined TRBV2 to TRBJ2-3; the D gene remains uncertain. Sequencing was performed on peripheral blood mononuclear cells (PBMCs), taken before the second cycle of nivolumab. This receptor was identified in a human donor with classical Hodgkin lymphoma. The CDR3 amino acid sequence is: CASSFNTDTQYF. The DNA sequence is as follows: TGTGCCAGCAGTTTTAACACAGATACGCAGTATTTT. Outside the CDR3, residues come from the reference TRBV2 and TRBJ2-3 proteins, so the full variable domain is: EPEVTQTPSHQVTQMGQEVILRCVPISNHLYFYWYRQILGQKVEFLVSFYNNEISEKSEIFDDQFSVERPDGSNFTLKIRSTKLEDSAMYFCASSFNTDTQYFGPGTRLTVL.